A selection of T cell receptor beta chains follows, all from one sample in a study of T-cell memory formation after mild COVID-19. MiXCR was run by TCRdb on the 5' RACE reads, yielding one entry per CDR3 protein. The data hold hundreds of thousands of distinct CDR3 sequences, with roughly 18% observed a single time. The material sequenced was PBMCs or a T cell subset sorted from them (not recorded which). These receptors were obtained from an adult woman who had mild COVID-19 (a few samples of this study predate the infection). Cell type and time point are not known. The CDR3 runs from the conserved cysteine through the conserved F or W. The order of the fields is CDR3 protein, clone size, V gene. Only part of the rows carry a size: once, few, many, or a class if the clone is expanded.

CASSFSASGGTDTQYF | . | TRBV5-1
CASSYTHSNTEAFF | many | TRBV6-2/TRBV6-3
CASSDPGQRDTGELFF | . | TRBV6-1
CSLFRVGSEAFF | . | TRBV29-1
CASSHIRTPLYEQYF | few | TRBV7-9
CAWSEWGAGIKNIQYF | . | TRBV30
CSVESPLDSIKRSSYNEQFF | few | TRBV29-1
CASSLDDPNNEQFF | few | TRBV5-1
CASSFKKNLAGELFF | . | TRBV7-3
CASSLNLAGGETQYF | many | TRBV7-2
CASSRGQPAYEQYF | . | TRBV12-3/TRBV12-4
CASSFQGAGGGYTF | many | TRBV12-3/TRBV12-4
CASSVDQDRTQETQYF | . | TRBV9
CASSQDRASGRDEQFF | . | TRBV4-2